The 6 T cell receptor beta chains below were found in one sample sequenced in a study of monozygotic twins with inflammatory bowel disease. TCRdb reprocessed the 5' RACE reads and stores each CDR3 protein as one record, lacking DNA. The table lists about 440,000 distinct CDR3 sequences. The specimen was blood. The receptors shown here come from a human donor with ulcerative colitis or Crohn's disease, or a healthy co-twin of an affected twin (not recorded which).

The J gene is TRBJ2-7, the V gene TRBV7-2; there is no DNA to check the TCRdb D call of TRBD2. CDR1 SGHTA and CDR2 FQGNSA come from the germline V gene. This CDR3 comprises 16 residues. CDR3 amino acids: CASSFSTGTIPYEQYF.

The chain combines TRBV20-1 with TRBJ2-1. The CDR3 is made up of 13 amino acids. Germline CDR1 DFQATT, CDR2 SNEGSKA (reference sequence). CDR3 protein: CSASRADYNEQFF.

The V gene is TRBV12-3 or TRBV12-4, the J gene TRBJ1-4. The CDR3 extends over 14 amino acids. The CDR3 is CASSSGGGYEKLFF.

This rearrangement joins TRBV30 to TRBJ2-1; TCRdb names TRBD2, which stays unverified in the absence of DNA. Germline V gene sequence: CDR1 GTSNPN, CDR2 SVGIG (reference sequence). The CDR3 has 14 amino acids. This chain's CDR3 is CAWSPGLAVEEQFF. Variable domain in full (rest from reference TRBV30 and TRBJ2-1): SQTIHQWPATLVQPVGSPLSLECTVEGTSNPNLYWYRQAAGRGLQLLFYSVGIGQISSEVPQNLSASRPQDRQFILSSKKLLLSDSGFYLCAWSPGLAVEEQFFGPGTRLTVL.

The chain carries TRBV11-2 and TRBJ1-4; no DNA is available, so the TRBD1 call from TCRdb remains unchecked. Germline lookup yields CDR1 SGHAT and CDR2 FQNNGV. CDR3 length: 15 amino acids. This chain's CDR3 is CASSLGWDNRKKLFF.

CDR3 sequence: CASSFTGVKHTEAFF. V usage is TRBV7-3 and J usage is TRBJ1-1. Germline V lookup: CDR1 SGHTA, CDR2 FQGTGA. The CDR3 length is 15 residues.